A single sample is the source of the 29 T cell receptor beta chains below, sequenced in a study of blood T cell repertoires in COVID-19. TCRdb's copy holds only in-frame clones and misses some; the assay was immunoSEQ multiplex PCR. The sample holds hundreds of thousands of clones; 88% are singletons and the top ten take roughly 1.4%. Sample: PBMCs or T cells enriched from blood (not recorded which). The receptors here all came from a woman younger than 30 who had been exposed to COVID-19.

This clone was seen more than once but under ten times. The J gene is TRBJ2-7, the V gene TRBV11-3; 11 bases align to TRBD2. Germline V gene data show CDR1 as SGHNT and CDR2 as YENEEA. CDR3 length: 18 amino acids. V gave up 5 bases and J gave up 5 bases; unmatched junction bases: 17. Here the CDR3 reads CASSITPTSGGRIDEQYF. Here the CDR3 DNA reads TGTGCCAGCAGCATCACACCCACTAGCGGGGGCCGAATAGACGAGCAGTACTTC.

This chain connects TRBV28 to TRBJ2-1, with 8 bases matching TRBD1. The CDR3 sequence is 15 residues long. Germline trimming cut 5 bases from V and 2 bases from J; bases unmatched to any gene: 5. Germline V gene sequence: CDR1 MDHEN, CDR2 SYDVKM. The DNA for the CDR3 is TGTGCCAGCAGTGCACCGGGACAGGCCTACAATGAGCAGTTCTTC. Protein sequence: CASSAPGQAYNEQFF.

This chain connects TRBV15 to TRBJ2-1, with TRBD2 identical over 9 bases. Trimming cost V 0 bases and J 8 bases; bases outside gene matches: 14. Germline assignment: CDR1 LNHNV and CDR2 YYDKDF (reference sequence). The CDR3 spans 18 residues. In nucleotides, the CDR3 is TGTGCCACCAGCAGAGATTTGGATTCAGGACTAGCGATCCATGAGCAGTTCTTC. It is translated as CATSRDLDSGLAIHEQFF.

Written as DNA, the CDR3 is TGTGCCAGCAGCTTACAGGGTAGCGGGGGGCAGGAGACCCAGTACTTC. Residues: CASSLQGSGGQETQYF. The chain joins TRBV11-1 to TRBJ2-5; 10 nucleotides match TRBD2. This CDR3 is built from 16 residues. Germline CDR1 SGHAT, CDR2 FQDESV (reference sequence). V was pared by 2 bases and J by 5 bases, with 8 bases of the junction left unmatched.

V usage is TRBV10-3 and J usage is TRBJ2-7; 7 bases are shared with TRBD1. There are 15 residues in the CDR3. With V trimmed by 0 bases and J by 4 bases, 6 bases remained unmatched. Germline CDR1 ENHRY, CDR2 SYGVKD. The CDR3 bases are TGTGCCATCAGTGAGTCTGCAGGGGGTGGGTACGAGCAGTACTTC. This encodes CAISESAGGGYEQYF.

The chain is built from TRBV7-9 and TRBJ2-1; TRBD2 agrees at 9 bases. Per germline, CDR1 SEHNR and CDR2 FQNEAQ (reference sequence). There are 15 residues in the CDR3. The V and J ends lost 6 bases and 4 bases, in that order; junction bases with no gene match: 7. The CDR3 bases are TGTGCCAGCAGGTACGGGACTAGCAGTTACAATGAGCAGTTCTTC. Translating it yields CASRYGTSSYNEQFF.

This sequence joins TRBV7-9 and TRBJ1-6; D might be TRBD1 (6 bases). The CDR3 loop spans 16 amino acids. The V gene's germline CDR1 is SEHNR and CDR2 FQNEAQ (reference sequence). V lost 1 base and J 7 bases, leaving 14 bases between the germline ends. The CDR3 nucleotides are TGTGCCAGCAGCTTAGTTCGTGAGGGGGGGAATTCACCCCTCCACTTT. Protein product: CASSLVREGGNSPLHF.

This clone has a single count. V and J are TRBV29-1 and TRBJ2-5; unclear D gene. Trimming took off 4 bases at V and 2 bases at J, with 11 bases between the two ends. CDR1 and CDR2 (germline): SQVTM, ANQGSEA. This CDR3 is built from 13 residues. CDR3 protein: CSVGLGEQETQYF. CDR3 sequence (DNA): TGCAGCGTTGGTTTGGGCGAGCAAGAGACCCAGTACTTC.

This chain uses TRBV6-5 with TRBJ1-3, with D possibly being TRBD1 (5 bases). The germline CDR1 and CDR2 sequences are MNHEY and SVGAGI. The germline V and J ends were trimmed by 2 bases and 0 bases, with 11 bases remaining between them. This CDR3 region has 16 residues. The CDR3 nucleotides read TGTGCCAGCAGTTACACAAAGACAGTCTCTGGAAACACCATATATTTT. Translation gives CASSYTKTVSGNTIYF.

The chain links TRBV27 to TRBJ1-1; D is uncertain. Germline V CDR1 and CDR2: MNHEY, SMNVEV (reference sequence). Deletions cut 5 bases from V and 9 bases from J, with 13 bases between. There are 12 residues in the CDR3. CDR3: CASSSFRSKAFF. The CDR3 DNA sequence: TGTGCCAGCAGTAGTTTTCGGTCGAAAGCTTTCTTT.

The chain links TRBV9 to TRBJ1-2; TRBD1 is a possible D gene (6 bases). The CDR3 is made up of 13 amino acids. Germline CDR1 is SGDLS and CDR2 is YYNGEE. Trimming removed 0 bases from V and 7 bases from J, with 10 bases in between. Here the CDR3 reads CASSVVQGLGYTF. The CDR3 coding sequence is TGTGCCAGCAGCGTAGTTCAGGGGCTTGGCTACACCTTC.

This chain connects TRBV20-1 to TRBJ1-6; 7 nucleotides match TRBD1. V lost 3 bases, J lost 6 bases, and 2 bases stayed unmatched. This CDR3 spans 13 amino acids. The V gene's germline CDR1 is DFQATT and CDR2 SNEGSKA (reference sequence). The DNA for the CDR3 is TGCAGTGCTAGTAACAGGGGTAATTCACCCCTCCACTTT. This gives the protein CSASNRGNSPLHF.

The chain links TRBV10-3 to TRBJ2-7; D is possibly TRBD2 (5 bases). Trimming cost V 0 bases and J 0 bases, with 12 bases left between them. This CDR3 spans 16 amino acids. From germline, CDR1 is ENHRY and CDR2 SYGVKD. The CDR3 is CAISESGARSSYEQYF. CDR3 nucleotide sequence: TGTGCCATCAGTGAGTCGGGAGCGAGGAGCTCCTACGAGCAGTACTTC.

This chain joins TRBV27 and TRBJ2-7, with 11 bases matching TRBD2. The V segment lost 2 bases and the J segment 2 bases; nucleotides outside the gene matches: 2. The CDR3 is made up of 15 amino acids. The V gene's germline CDR1 is MNHEY and CDR2 SMNVEV (reference sequence). The chain's CDR3 is CASSLIAGGPYEQYF. CDR3 sequence (DNA): TGTGCCAGCAGTTTAATAGCGGGAGGGCCCTACGAGCAGTACTTC.

The chain employs TRBV11-2 and TRBJ1-1; a weak D match, TRBD1 (6 bases). Germline V lookup: CDR1 SGHAT, CDR2 FQNNGV. Trimming took off 5 bases at V and 0 bases at J, with 16 bases between the two ends. The CDR3 is 16 residues long. This CDR3 is CASSPGHARLNTEAFF. The CDR3 DNA is TGTGCCAGCAGCCCGGGACACGCTAGGCTGAACACTGAAGCTTTCTTT.

This clone was seen just once. V gene TRBV11-3 combines with J gene TRBJ2-1; tentative D call: TRBD1 (6 bases). The V end lost 5 bases, the J end lost 9 bases, and 14 bases lay between the germline ends. The CDR3 sequence is 13 residues long. Germline V gene data show CDR1 as SGHNT and CDR2 as YENEEA. Here the CDR3 DNA reads TGTGCCAGCAGCCCAGGGGTGGCGAGTGAGCAGTTCTTC. Translated, it gives CASSPGVASEQFF. Looking up the rest from reference TRBV11-3 and TRBJ2-1 gives the full variable domain: EAGVVQSPRYKIIEKKQPVAFWCNPISGHNTLYWYLQNLGQGPELLIRYENEEAVDDSQLPKDRFSAERLKGVDSTLKIQPAELGDSAVYLCASSPGVASEQFFGPGTRLTVL.

The chain is built from TRBV18 and TRBJ2-3, with 7 positions matching TRBD2. After removal of 1 base from V and 2 bases from J, the junction contained 6 bases not matched to a gene. Germline V gene lookup returns CDR1 KGHSH and CDR2 LQKENI. The CDR3 is 16 amino acids. The CDR3 region is CASSPRPAGHTDTQYF. CDR3 in DNA: TGTGCCAGCTCACCACGTCCAGCGGGGCACACAGATACGCAGTATTTT.

The chain is built from TRBV28 and TRBJ2-1; D is undetermined. V was cut by 5 bases and J by 11 bases, with 10 bases left in between. The germline V gene encodes CDR1 MDHEN and CDR2 SYDVKM. The CDR3 totals 11 residues. CDR3 sequence: CASSAVQKQFF. For the CDR3, the DNA is TGTGCCAGCAGTGCGGTTCAGAAGCAGTTCTTC.

The gene calls are TRBV10-3 and TRBJ1-5, with D perhaps matching TRBD1 (6 bases). CDR1 ENHRY and CDR2 SYGVKD come from the germline V gene. CDR3 length equals 18 residues. Trimming left V 0 bases short and J 0 bases short, with 15 bases between. In DNA form, the CDR3 reads TGTGCCATCAGTGAGTCGGGGGCCCTGTCATCTAGCAATCAGCCCCAGCATTTT. This gives the protein CAISESGALSSSNQPQHF.

The rearrangement uses TRBV6-5 and TRBJ1-4; no reliable D call. Germline values: CDR1 MNHEY, CDR2 SVGAGI. The length of the CDR3 is 15 residues. V shed 7 bases and J shed 2 bases, with 14 bases lying between them. The CDR3 nucleotides read TGTGCCAGCAAACCCGCGACAAATACTAATGAAAAACTGTTTTTT. As protein: CASKPATNTNEKLFF.

This clone occurred once. V and J are TRBV28 and TRBJ2-1, with D unclear. Trimming left V 4 bases short and J 4 bases short, with 23 bases between. The CDR3 runs to 18 residues. Per germline, CDR1 MDHEN and CDR2 SYDVKM. CDR3 region: CASSSTAGSFNGYNEQFF. CDR3 nucleotides: TGTGCCAGCAGTTCGACCGCAGGTTCTTTTAATGGGTACAATGAGCAGTTCTTC.

The rearrangement joins TRBV6-2 or TRBV6-3 to TRBJ2-3; D perhaps matches TRBD2 (5 bases). From germline, CDR1 is MNHEY and CDR2 SVGEGT. CDR3 size: 15 residues. Trimming removed 5 bases from V and 0 bases from J, with 12 bases in between. The CDR3 spells CASSAPGESTDTQYF. The DNA of the CDR3 is TGTGCCAGCAGTGCCCCCGGGGAGAGCACAGATACGCAGTATTTT.

This chain joins TRBV7-8 and TRBJ2-7, with TRBD1 identical over 9 bases. The germline gives CDR1 SGHVS, CDR2 FQNEAQ. Trimming took 6 bases from V and 2 from J; bases not matched to a gene: 8. The CDR3 covers 15 residues. Written as DNA, the CDR3 is TGTGCCAGCAGTCGGGGGACAGGGTCCCCCTACGAGCAGTACTTC. It encodes CASSRGTGSPYEQYF.

The gene calls are TRBV18 and TRBJ1-1; 8 positions agree with TRBD1. The CDR3 contains 14 residues. Germline V lookup: CDR1 KGHSH, CDR2 LQKENI. V shed 3 bases and J 7 bases; nucleotides not matched to a gene: 7. The CDR3 nucleotides read TGTGCCAGCTCACCCATGACAGGGGCGAATGAAGCTTTCTTT. It encodes CASSPMTGANEAFF.

The rearrangement joins TRBV28 to TRBJ1-1, with TRBD1 matching over 10 bases. The germline V gene encodes CDR1 MDHEN and CDR2 SYDVKM. The CDR3 has 14 residues. Trimming cost V 5 bases and J 7 bases; bases outside gene matches: 7. The CDR3 reads CASSPGTGVGEAFF. Written as DNA, the CDR3 is TGTGCCAGCAGTCCCGGGACAGGGGTTGGTGAAGCTTTCTTT.

The V call is TRBV5-6, the J call TRBJ1-2; 9 bases match TRBD1. V dropped 5 bases and J dropped 4; count of bases not matched to a gene: 9. Germline assignment: CDR1 SGHDT and CDR2 YYEEEE. The CDR3 is 15 residues long. The CDR3 spells CASREGTGISYGYTF. For the CDR3, the DNA is TGTGCCAGCAGGGAAGGGACAGGGATTAGCTATGGCTACACCTTC.

V and J are TRBV9 and TRBJ2-3; D possibly corresponds to TRBD2 (7 bases). V shed 0 bases and J shed 3 bases, with 11 bases lying between them. CDR3 length: 15 residues. CDR1 is SGDLS, CDR2 YYNGEE, per germline. CDR3 region: CASSVAGGLTDTQYF. CDR3 coding DNA: TGTGCCAGCAGCGTAGCGGGGGGCCTTACAGATACGCAGTATTTT.

This clone was detected only once. The V and J genes are TRBV24-1 and TRBJ2-7, with a weak D call TRBD1 (6 bases). Germline assignment: CDR1 KGHDR and CDR2 SFDVKD. Trimming left V 2 bases short and J 5 bases short, with 12 bases between. The CDR3 sequence is 14 residues long. The chain's CDR3 is CATSDSLQGDEQYF. The CDR3 nucleotides read TGTGCCACCAGTGATTCTTTACAGGGTGACGAGCAGTACTTC.

J is TRBJ1-1 and V is TRBV12-3 or TRBV12-4; D not certain. V lost 3 bases and J lost 6, with 11 bases in between. The CDR3 extends over 13 amino acids. The CDR3: CASSFRGAAEAFF. The CDR3 DNA reads as TGTGCCAGCAGTTTTAGAGGAGCCGCTGAAGCTTTCTTT.